The 23 T cell receptor beta chains below come from one sample, sequenced in a study of PD-L1 blockade in urothelial cancer. Sequencing used immunoSEQ multiplex PCR; TCRdb keeps in-frame clones, though not all of them. Here the sample spans tens of thousands of clones, roughly four fifths being singletons. Sequencing used PBMCs, obtained around atezolizumab (anti-PD-L1) treatment. The receptors were sampled from a man in his 70s with urothelial cancer.

The chain recombines TRBV5-6 with TRBJ2-5; perhaps TRBD2 as D (6 bases). The germline V and J ends were trimmed by 2 bases and 7 bases, with 15 bases remaining between them. This CDR3 has 14 residues. Per germline, CDR1 SGHDT and CDR2 YYEEEE. Here the CDR3 reads CASSLGTAGGTQYF. CDR3 nucleotides: TGTGCCAGCAGCTTAGGGACTGCCGGTGGGACCCAGTACTTC.

The rearrangement joins TRBV19 to TRBJ1-1, with D unresolved. Per the germline V gene, CDR1 is LNHDA and CDR2 is SQIVND (reference sequence). The CDR3 is made up of 13 amino acids. V lost 7 bases to trimming and J lost 1 base, with 10 bases between them. The CDR3 loop reads CASISTGNTEAFF. In nucleotides, the CDR3 is TGTGCCAGTATCTCAACGGGGAACACTGAAGCTTTCTTT.

The chain recombines TRBV2 with TRBJ1-6, with 7 bases that match TRBD1. Losses at the gene ends were 7 bases for V and 0 bases for J; bases not matched to a gene: 15. This CDR3 is 19 amino acids long. Germline values: CDR1 SNHLY, CDR2 FYNNEI. The CDR3 sequence is CASTLTGTAASSYNSPLHF. The CDR3 DNA reads as TGTGCCAGCACCTTGACCGGGACAGCCGCCAGCTCCTATAATTCACCCCTCCACTTT.

Concerning this clone: Compared with germline, one end of the junction differs, possibly owing to a read error. This rearrangement joins TRBV9 to TRBJ2-7; 12 bases fit TRBD1. This CDR3 has 16 amino acids. CDR1 and CDR2 (germline): SGDLS, YYNGEE. In nucleotides, the CDR3 is TGTGCCAGCAGCGCTACCGGGACAGGGGGCTCCCACGAGCAGTACTTC. It encodes CASSATGTGGSHEQYF.

The sample holds one count of this clone. The V and J genes are TRBV6-6 and TRBJ2-1; 9 bases are shared with TRBD2. Germline values: CDR1 MNHNY, CDR2 SVGAGI (reference sequence). With 8 bases clipped from V and 9 bases from J, the junction kept 11 bases outside the gene matches. This CDR3 comprises 14 residues. The CDR3: CASGDGTSYREQFF. CDR3 coding DNA: TGTGCCAGCGGCGATGGGACTAGCTACCGTGAGCAGTTCTTC.

V gene TRBV7-2 combines with J gene TRBJ1-5; 11 nucleotides line up with TRBD1. V shed 5 bases, J shed 6 bases, and the junction held 12 bases outside the gene matches. The CDR3 has 17 residues. Per germline, CDR1 SGHTA and CDR2 FQGNSA. Written as DNA, the CDR3 is TGTGCCAGCAGCCCCGGACAGGGGGCTCTTTCCGTTCAGCCCCAGCATTTT. Its translation is CASSPGQGALSVQPQHF. Variable domain in full (rest from reference TRBV7-2 and TRBJ1-5): GAGVSQSPSNKVTEKGKDVELRCDPISGHTALYWYRQSLGQGLEFLIYFQGNSAPDKSGLPSDRFSAERTGGSVSTLTIQRTQQEDSAVYLCASSPGQGALSVQPQHFGDGTRLSIL.

This chain connects TRBV28 to TRBJ1-5; D gene unclear. CDR1 MDHEN and CDR2 SYDVKM come from the germline V gene. Between the trimmed V and J ends, which lost 6 bases and 4 bases, there was a span of 25 bases. This CDR3 has 18 residues. The CDR3: CASRRALGGGVLNQPQHF. In DNA form, the CDR3 reads TGTGCCAGCAGACGGGCGCTCGGTGGCGGGGTGCTGAATCAGCCCCAGCATTTT.

The chain joins TRBV5-6 to TRBJ1-4; D gene uncertain. This CDR3 has 13 residues. Trimming took 1 base from V and 2 from J, leaving 3 bases between them. The V gene's germline CDR1 is SGHDT and CDR2 YYEEEE. CDR3 residues: CASSLPTNEKLFF. The CDR3 DNA is TGTGCCAGCAGCTTGCCTACTAATGAAAAACTGTTTTTT.

This chain connects TRBV9 to TRBJ1-3; 9 bases fit TRBD1. The junction had 8 bases not matched to a gene; V was cut back by 2 bases and J by 2 bases. From germline, CDR1 is SGDLS and CDR2 YYNGEE. The CDR3 spans 17 residues. The chain's CDR3 is CASSVARDRVPGNTIYF. As DNA, the CDR3 is TGTGCCAGCAGCGTTGCCCGGGACAGGGTTCCTGGAAACACCATATATTTT.

This chain connects TRBV19 to TRBJ2-2; 9 positions match TRBD2. V lost 4 bases, J lost 4 bases, and 7 bases stayed unmatched. The CDR3 is 16 residues long. Germline V gene data show CDR1 as LNHDA and CDR2 as SQIVND (reference sequence). CDR3 nucleotide sequence: TGTGCCAGTAGTAAGCAACTAGCGGGTGTCACCGGGGAGCTGTTTTTT. Translation gives CASSKQLAGVTGELFF.

V usage is TRBV28 and J usage is TRBJ2-7; TRBD2 aligns across 12 bases. J was trimmed by 6 bases and V by 5 bases; bases with no gene match: 5. This CDR3 has 14 amino acids. Germline-derived CDR1 and CDR2 are MDHEN and SYDVKM. DNA of the CDR3: TGTGCCAGCAGTCCTAGCGGGGGGGCCGCCGAGCAGTACTTC. Protein: CASSPSGGAAEQYF.

This chain links TRBV28 with TRBJ2-2; D is uncertain. The CDR3 runs 18 residues. V dropped 9 bases and J dropped 5 bases, with 28 bases sitting between them. Germline values: CDR1 MDHEN, CDR2 SYDVKM. As DNA, the CDR3 is TGTGCCAGTACATTTAGAGCTAGTCAACCCCATTCTACCGGGGAGCTGTTTTTT. It encodes CASTFRASQPHSTGELFF.

The gene calls are TRBV18 and TRBJ2-2, with 8 bases matching TRBD1. The V and J ends lost 8 bases and 2 bases, in that order; junction bases with no gene match: 10. There are 16 residues in the CDR3. Germline V lookup: CDR1 KGHSH, CDR2 LQKENI. CDR3 coding DNA: TGTGCCAGCCATTCTTCGGGACAGGAAAACACCGGGGAGCTGTTTTTT. This encodes CASHSSGQENTGELFF.

This clone occurred once. Additional DNA sequences in this sample encode the identical CDR3. The CDR3 nucleotides are TGTGCCTGGAGTGTTATGGGGGGCACTGAAGCTTTCTTT. Amino acids: CAWSVMGGTEAFF. The V and J genes are TRBV30 and TRBJ1-1; D might be TRBD1 (5 bases). Germline V gene sequence: CDR1 GTSNPN, CDR2 SVGIG (reference sequence). Trimming removed 0 bases at V and 4 bases at J, with 9 bases between. The CDR3 extends over 13 amino acids.

In regard to this clone: One end of the junction varies from germline; a read error may be responsible. The V gene is TRBV29-1, the J gene TRBJ1-2, with TRBD1 as a possible D gene (5 bases). In germline, CDR1 is SQVTM, CDR2 ANQGSEA. The CDR3 contains 15 residues. CDR3 nucleotides: TGCAGTGTTGAAGATTTGGGTAGGGGTAACTATGGCTACACCTTC. Amino acids: CSVEDLGRGNYGYTF.

The V gene is TRBV5-4, the J gene TRBJ2-2; D is ambiguous. V dropped 4 bases and J dropped 4 bases, with 14 bases sitting between them. Germline V gives CDR1 SGHNT, CDR2 YYREEE (reference sequence). The CDR3 is made up of 15 amino acids. CDR3: CASSPGVKSTGELFF. The CDR3 nucleotides read TGTGCCAGCAGCCCCGGTGTAAAGTCCACCGGGGAGCTGTTTTTT.

The genes are TRBV4-3 and TRBJ1-1; 7 bases are shared with TRBD1. Per the germline V gene, CDR1 is LGHNA and CDR2 is YSLEER. The CDR3 has 15 residues. Trimming took 1 base from V and 3 from J; bases not matched to a gene: 5. CDR3 in amino acids: CASSQVRQGDTEAFF. The CDR3 DNA reads TGCGCCAGCAGCCAAGTTCGACAGGGAGACACTGAAGCTTTCTTT.

The chain is built from TRBV28 and TRBJ1-2; TRBD1 matches 9 bases. Germline V gives CDR1 MDHEN, CDR2 SYDVKM. The CDR3 is made up of 15 amino acids. V gave up 5 bases and J gave up 6 bases; unmatched junction bases: 10. The CDR3 sequence: CASSLRGQGADGYTF. The CDR3, as DNA: TGTGCCAGCAGTCTGCGGGGACAGGGAGCTGATGGCTACACCTTC.

The rearrangement links TRBV7-2 to TRBJ1-1; D is uncertain. V was clipped by 4 bases and J by 0 bases, with 21 bases between them. Per the germline V gene, CDR1 is SGHTA and CDR2 is FQGNSA. This CDR3 is built from 18 residues. As DNA, the CDR3 is TGTGCCAGCAGCTCCAGGCCCCCTTGGTCCCTTATGAACACTGAAGCTTTCTTT. Its protein is CASSSRPPWSLMNTEAFF.

Turning to this clone: A junction boundary mismatches the germline segment, possibly from a read error. Other nucleotide sequences from this sample produce the same CDR3. The rearrangement joins TRBV5-6 to TRBJ2-7; a weak D match, TRBD2 (7 bases). Germline CDR1 reads SGHDT; CDR2 reads YYEEEE. The CDR3 is made up of 13 amino acids. This CDR3 reads CASRRGAIGEQYF. CDR3 sequence (DNA): TGTGCCAGCAGACGGGGGGCGATCGGCGAGCAGTACTTT.

V usage is TRBV5-5 and J usage is TRBJ2-1; TRBD2 matches at 7 bases. The CDR3 runs to 13 residues. V lost 4 bases to trimming and J lost 4 bases; unmatched junction nucleotides: 2. The germline gives CDR1 SGHKS, CDR2 YYEKEE (reference sequence). This CDR3 is CASSRDYYNEQFF. The CDR3 DNA follows: TGTGCCAGCAGCCGGGACTATTACAATGAGCAGTTCTTC.

The genes are TRBV19 and TRBJ2-7; D unclear. This CDR3 has 15 residues. Germline assignment: CDR1 LNHDA and CDR2 SQIVND (reference sequence). Between the trimmed V and J ends, which lost 3 bases and 5 bases, there was a span of 17 bases. This CDR3 is CASSISWHPADEQYF. CDR3 nucleotides: TGTGCCAGTAGTATCTCCTGGCACCCCGCGGACGAGCAGTACTTC.

The chain couples TRBV5-6 to TRBJ2-1; the match to TRBD2 covers 8 bases. Losses at the gene ends were 1 base for V and 7 bases for J; bases not matched to a gene: 7. CDR1 is SGHDT, CDR2 YYEEEE, per germline. The length of the CDR3 is 15 residues. The CDR3 loop reads CASSLRWTSSNEQFF. The CDR3 coding sequence is TGTGCCAGCAGCTTGCGGTGGACTAGCAGTAATGAGCAGTTCTTC.